Following are 17 T cell receptor beta chains from one sample sequenced in a study of cytomegalovirus exposure and HLA in healthy donors. PCR involved 60 Vbeta and 13 Jbeta primers. Assay used: immunoSEQ multiplex PCR; TCRdb lists only in-frame clones, some missing. The table has around 280,000 clones, around nine tenths seen once. The specimen was PBMCs. Receptors originate from a woman younger than 30 in good health and CMV-seronegative.

Turning to this clone: Other DNA sequences in this sample translate to the same CDR3. The CDR3 DNA follows: TGTGCCAGCAGTGAGGACAGGATTATTAATTCACCCCTCCACTTT. Amino acids: CASSEDRIINSPLHF. This chain joins TRBV25-1 and TRBJ1-6; 7 nucleotides agree with TRBD1. This CDR3 has 15 amino acids. Germline CDR1 MGHDK, CDR2 SYGVNS. Losses at the gene ends were 3 bases for V and 6 bases for J; bases not matched to a gene: 5.

This chain uses TRBV5-1 with TRBJ1-5, with D unclear. The CDR3 is 13 residues long. With 7 bases removed from V and 2 bases from J, the gap between germline ends came to 10 bases. Germline V CDR1 and CDR2: SGHRS, YFSETQ. CDR3 nucleotide sequence: TGCGCCAGCTCTCCTACAGGCAATCAGCCCCAGCATTTT. Its translation: CASSPTGNQPQHF.

This clone has only one observation. CDR3 loop: CASSEFSTSGYTQYF. The CDR3 nucleotides read TGTGCCAGCAGTGAATTCTCTACCTCAGGGTATACGCAGTATTTT. The J gene is TRBJ2-3, the V gene TRBV25-1, with a tentative D call TRBD1 (5 bases). CDR3 length: 15 amino acids. V lost 1 base, J lost 7 bases, and 15 bases lay in between. Germline V gives CDR1 MGHDK, CDR2 SYGVNS. Complete variable domain (other parts from reference TRBV25-1 and TRBJ2-3): EADIYQTPRYLVIGTGKKITLECSQTMGHDKMYWYQQDPGMELHLIHYSYGVNSTEKGDLSSESTVSRIRTEHFPLTLESARPSHTSQYLCASSEFSTSGYTQYFGPGTRLTVL.

The rearrangement uses TRBV10-1 and TRBJ2-5, with 7 bases matching TRBD1. V lost 6 bases and J lost 5; bases outside the gene matches: 9. CDR1 and CDR2 from the germline V gene are WNHNN and SYGVQD (reference sequence). CDR3 length: 14 amino acids. This CDR3 is CASRATGVGETQYF. Here the CDR3 DNA reads TGCGCCAGCAGAGCAACAGGGGTAGGGGAGACCCAGTACTTC.

V usage is TRBV13 and J usage is TRBJ2-1; 11 bases map to TRBD2. The CDR3 loop spans 16 amino acids. Germline CDR1 reads PRHDT; CDR2 reads FYEKMQ (reference sequence). V lost 4 bases to trimming and J lost 7 bases; unmatched junction nucleotides: 9. The CDR3 region has the DNA TGTGCCAGCAGCTCGACTAGCGGGACCCGGAATAATGAGCAGTTCTTC. Its protein product is CASSSTSGTRNNEQFF.

V is TRBV6-4 and J is TRBJ2-7, with 10 bases lining up with TRBD1. Germline trimming cut 4 bases from V and 7 bases from J; bases unmatched to any gene: 10. Germline V gene sequence: CDR1 MRHNA, CDR2 SNTAGT. This CDR3 spans 15 amino acids. CDR3: CASSGKGDRGREQYF. In DNA form, the CDR3 reads TGTGCCAGCAGTGGAAAAGGGGACAGGGGACGGGAGCAGTACTTC.

As for this clone: The junction differs from germline at one of its ends, possibly a read error. The rearrangement joins TRBV7-9 to TRBJ1-2; weak D call: TRBD1 (6 bases). Looked up from germline, CDR1 is SEHNR and CDR2 is FQNEAQ (reference sequence). The CDR3 is 16 amino acids. DNA of the CDR3: TGTTCCAGCAGCTCCCCTGTTGGGGGGGGCGCGTATGGCTACACCTTC. Translation: CSSSSPVGGGAYGYTF.

The rearrangement joins TRBV7-2 to TRBJ2-7, with a tentative D call TRBD1 (6 bases). There are 15 residues in the CDR3. Trimming took off 3 bases at V and 2 bases at J, with 14 bases between the two ends. Germline values: CDR1 SGHTA, CDR2 FQGNSA. CDR3: CASSFTTGIPYEQYF. Written as DNA, the CDR3 is TGTGCCAGCAGCTTCACCACAGGGATTCCCTACGAGCAGTACTTC.

The chain has TRBV30 and TRBJ1-1; maybe TRBD1 (6 bases). The length of the CDR3 is 15 residues. Trimming removed 0 bases from V and 3 bases from J, with 14 bases in between. Per germline, CDR1 GTSNPN and CDR2 SVGIG (reference sequence). The DNA of the CDR3 is TGTGCCTGGAGTGTAGGGCTCCCAGGGGACACTGAAGCTTTCTTT. Encoded protein: CAWSVGLPGDTEAFF.

In the case of this clone: The junction shows a germline mismatch at one end, possibly a read error. The chain recombines TRBV7-9 with TRBJ1-4; a weak D match, TRBD1 (6 bases). The CDR3 length is 17 residues. Germline CDR1 SEHNR, CDR2 FQNEAQ (reference sequence). The CDR3: CSSSLRPPGDGPEKLFF. CDR3 DNA sequence: TGTTCCAGCAGCTTACGACCTCCAGGGGACGGCCCCGAAAAACTGTTTTTT.

The chain recombines TRBV6-1 with TRBJ2-5; 10 positions agree with TRBD2. The J call is uncertain, as TRBJ2-7 better fits the DNA end. From germline, CDR1 is MNHNS and CDR2 SASEGT. This CDR3 has 19 amino acids. CDR3 sequence (DNA): TGTGCCAGCAGTGAAGAGGCTAGCGGGGGCCACCCCTTCTCCTACGAGCAGTACTTC. Encoded protein: CASSEEASGGHPFSYEQYF.

V gene TRBV5-1 combines with J gene TRBJ1-5; D perhaps matches TRBD1 (5 bases). This CDR3 has 17 residues. Deletions cut 0 bases from V and 2 bases from J, with 15 bases between. Germline CDR1 SGHRS, CDR2 YFSETQ. The CDR3 reads CASSLESGEVGNQPQHF. The CDR3 region has the DNA TGCGCCAGCAGCTTGGAATCGGGGGAAGTTGGCAATCAGCCCCAGCATTTT.

The genes are TRBV29-1 and TRBJ1-2, with D unclear. V dropped 3 bases and J dropped 2 bases, with 7 bases sitting between them. Germline V gene lookup returns CDR1 SQVTM and CDR2 ANQGSEA. The CDR3 runs 12 residues. The CDR3 reads CSVDRRNYGYTF. The DNA of the CDR3 is TGCAGCGTTGATAGGAGGAACTATGGCTACACCTTC.

This rearrangement joins TRBV6-5 to TRBJ2-2, with TRBD1 identical over 8 bases. CDR3 size: 13 residues. Germline V lookup: CDR1 MNHEY, CDR2 SVGAGI. Losses at the gene ends were 7 bases for V and 6 bases for J; bases not matched to a gene: 4. The CDR3 region is CASTEDRAGELFF. For the CDR3, the DNA is TGTGCCAGCACCGAGGACAGGGCCGGGGAGCTGTTTTTT.

This clone was counted a single time. The chain combines TRBV19 with TRBJ2-1, with D maybe TRBD2 (6 bases). The germline V and J ends were trimmed by 3 bases and 6 bases, with 15 bases remaining between them. From germline, CDR1 is LNHDA and CDR2 SQIVND (reference sequence). The CDR3 totals 15 residues. The chain's CDR3 is CASSIRTTRGNEQFF. As DNA, the CDR3 is TGTGCCAGTAGTATTCGGACTACAAGAGGCAATGAGCAGTTCTTC.

The V call is TRBV10-3, the J call TRBJ2-7, with TRBD1 matching over 8 bases. Germline trimming cut 4 bases from V and 1 base from J; bases unmatched to any gene: 0. CDR3 length: 13 residues. Germline assignment: CDR1 ENHRY and CDR2 SYGVKD. CDR3 in amino acids: CAISGDRSYEQYF. CDR3 DNA: TGTGCCATCAGTGGGGACAGGTCCTACGAGCAGTACTTC.

J is TRBJ1-2 and V is TRBV27, with 10 bases matching TRBD1. Germline lookup yields CDR1 MNHEY and CDR2 SMNVEV (reference sequence). V trimming: 5 bases; J trimming: 8 bases; junction bases outside the gene matches: 8. This CDR3 has 14 residues. This CDR3 reads CASSLLTGGEGYTF. The CDR3 DNA is TGTGCCAGCAGTCTTTTGACAGGGGGCGAAGGCTACACCTTC.